Each of the 16 T cell receptor beta chains below was sequenced from the same sample in a study of T cells in Graves' hyperthyroidism and ophthalmopathy. Amplification of TCR beta CDR3 regions used RNA as the template. Carried out on the TCR CDR3, a first-round RT-PCR used the HTBI primer set. A single record per CDR3 protein comes from TCRdb applying MiXCR to the multiplex PCR reads. The sample contains hundreds of thousands of distinct CDR3 sequences, approximately 15% of which appear only once. The sequenced material came from blood. The source of these receptors is a woman aged 18 to 35 with Graves' hyperthyroidism.

This clonotype was seen only a few times. An end of the junction differs from the germline gene, which may be a read error. This chain uses TRBV7-9 with TRBJ2-2, with D possibly matching TRBD2 (6 bases). The CDR3 covers 13 residues. Germline V gene sequence: CDR1 SEHNR, CDR2 FQNEAQ (reference sequence). The CDR3 protein is CASSAPATGGLFF. CDR3 bases: TGTGCCAGCAGCGCCCCGGCCACCGGGGGGCTGTTTTTT. The full variable domain, its missing parts supplied by reference TRBV7-9 and TRBJ2-2, is DTGVSQNPRHKITKRGQNVTFRCDPISEHNRLYWYRQTLGQGPEFLTYFQNEAQLEKSRLLSDRFSAERPKGSFSTLEIQRTEQGDSAMYLCASSAPATGGLFFGEGSRLTVL.

The rearrangement uses TRBV29-1 and TRBJ2-7; D may be TRBD2 (6 bases). Germline V gives CDR1 SQVTM, CDR2 ANQGSEA. The CDR3 contains 15 residues. V lost 2 bases and J 5 bases, leaving 19 bases between the germline ends. CDR3 protein: CSVEFGTGSGDEQYF. CDR3 bases: TGCAGCGTTGAATTTGGGACGGGTTCGGGAGACGAGCAGTACTTC.

At least ten counts were recorded for this clonotype. V usage is TRBV19 and J usage is TRBJ1-5; 7 bases line up with TRBD1. V lost 5 bases and J lost 5; bases outside the gene matches: 9. Germline CDR1 reads LNHDA; CDR2 reads SQIVND (reference sequence). The CDR3 has 15 amino acids. CDR3 nucleotide sequence: TGTGCCAGTAGTTCAAAGGGGGACAGATATCAGCCCCAGCATTTT. This encodes CASSSKGDRYQPQHF.

This clonotype was seen ten or more times. The gene calls are TRBV20-1 and TRBJ2-7; 9 nucleotides match TRBD2. Trimming at V came to 0 bases and at J to 6 bases, leaving 9 bases not matched to a gene. Germline CDR1 is DFQATT and CDR2 is SNEGSKA (reference sequence). The CDR3 totals 15 residues. The CDR3 nucleotides are TGCAGTGCTAGAGATGCCGCGGGAGGGCCTATCGAGCAGTACTTC. The encoded protein is CSARDAAGGPIEQYF.

This chain uses TRBV4-3 with TRBJ1-2; D is possibly TRBD1 (5 bases). Per the germline V gene, CDR1 is LGHNA and CDR2 is YSLEER. Deletions cut 3 bases from V and 4 bases from J, with 27 bases between. The CDR3 totals 19 residues. The CDR3 reads CASSQDLDSPAESIYGYTF. For the CDR3, the DNA is TGCGCCAGCAGCCAGGATCTCGACAGTCCCGCCGAGAGTATCTATGGCTACACCTTC.

The chain recombines TRBV28 with TRBJ2-1; TRBD2 matches 8 bases. Germline values: CDR1 MDHEN, CDR2 SYDVKM. The V segment lost 5 bases and the J segment 8 bases; nucleotides outside the gene matches: 14. The CDR3 spans 16 residues. The CDR3 loop is CASSPWTSLVGDEQFF. The CDR3 coding sequence is TGTGCCAGCAGTCCGTGGACTAGCTTAGTTGGCGATGAGCAGTTCTTC.

The chain carries TRBV4-1 and TRBJ2-5; TRBD2 agrees at 10 bases. Looked up from germline, CDR1 is MGHRA and CDR2 is YSYEKL. This CDR3 comprises 16 residues. V lost 4 bases to trimming and J lost 3 bases; unmatched junction nucleotides: 8. The CDR3 loop reads CASSRDWTSGKETQYF. The CDR3 region has the DNA TGCGCCAGCAGCCGTGATTGGACTAGCGGAAAAGAGACCCAGTACTTC.

Ten or more counts support this clonotype. The chain uses TRBV3-1 and TRBJ1-4; D is uncertain. Germline V lookup: CDR1 LGHDT, CDR2 YNNKEL (reference sequence). The CDR3 sequence is 16 residues long. The germline V and J ends were trimmed by 0 bases and 0 bases, with 8 bases remaining between them. The CDR3 DNA reads as TGTGCCAGCAGCCAAGATCCGGGTGCAACTAATGAAAAACTGTTTTTT. Translating it yields CASSQDPGATNEKLFF.

V usage is TRBV6-5 and J usage is TRBJ2-3; 8 bases agree with TRBD2. The CDR3 contains 16 residues. Germline trimming cut 2 bases from V and 2 bases from J; bases unmatched to any gene: 6. CDR1 is MNHEY, CDR2 SVGAGI, per germline. CDR3 sequence: CASSYPTSGFTDTQYF. CDR3 in DNA: TGTGCCAGCAGTTACCCCACTAGCGGATTCACAGATACGCAGTATTTT.

This clonotype turned up a few times. CDR3 protein: CASSNMPGQRFSGNTIYF. The CDR3 DNA follows: TGTGCCAGCAGCAACATGCCGGGACAGCGGTTCTCTGGAAACACCATATATTTT. The gene calls are TRBV7-2 and TRBJ1-3, with 7 bases matching TRBD1. V was clipped by 5 bases and J by 0 bases; unmatched bases: 13. The germline V gene encodes CDR1 SGHTA and CDR2 FQGNSA. The CDR3 has 18 residues.

The chain combines TRBV7-2 with TRBJ1-1, with a weak D call TRBD1 (5 bases). Trimming left V 1 base short and J 5 bases short, with 26 bases between. CDR1 and CDR2 from the germline V gene are SGHTA and FQGNSA. This CDR3 region has 19 residues. The CDR3 DNA is TGTGCCAGCAGCTTAGATGGCAGACCGGGACGACCGATCCGGACTGAAGCTTTCTTT. It is translated as CASSLDGRPGRPIRTEAFF.

This clonotype was found once. This may arise from a read error, as a much more abundant clone is one base away. The chain employs TRBV5-1 and TRBJ1-2, with TRBD1 identical over 8 bases. Germline V gives CDR1 SGHRS, CDR2 YFSETQ. The CDR3 loop spans 13 amino acids. The CDR3 loop reads CASSSTGDYGCTF. The CDR3, as DNA: TGCGCCAGCAGCTCGACAGGGGACTATGGCTGCACCTTC.

For this clonotype: A much larger clone is a single base away; this may be a read error. The CDR3 bases are TGCGCCAGCAGCTTGCGATCGTCAGGGGCGGAGGGCCACACCTTC. This codes for CASSLRSSGAEGHTF. The chain carries TRBV5-1 and TRBJ1-2; tentative D call: TRBD1 (6 bases). V was shortened by 1 base and J by 12 bases, with 22 bases between the two germline ends. This CDR3 has 15 amino acids. The germline V gene has CDR1 SGHRS and CDR2 YFSETQ.

J is TRBJ1-1 and V is TRBV11-3, with a possible D match to TRBD1 (5 bases). CDR1 and CDR2 from the germline V gene are SGHNT and YENEEA. The CDR3 runs 14 residues. V was clipped by 3 bases and J by 5 bases, with 13 bases between them. The CDR3 region is CASSFGRVGTEAFF. CDR3 nucleotide sequence: TGTGCCAGCAGCTTCGGCAGGGTAGGGACTGAAGCTTTCTTT.

This clonotype was picked up many times. The chain joins TRBV11-2 to TRBJ1-4; D gene uncertain. The V end lost 6 bases, the J end lost 8 bases, and 13 bases lay between the germline ends. The CDR3 length is 13 residues. Germline values: CDR1 SGHAT, CDR2 FQNNGV. CDR3 in DNA: TGTGCCAGCAGTCCGAACCCCGGGGAAAAACTGTTTTTT. Amino acids: CASSPNPGEKLFF.

This clonotype has ten or more counts. The chain joins TRBV7-2 to TRBJ1-2, with a possible D match to TRBD1 (6 bases). Germline V gives CDR1 SGHTA, CDR2 FQGNSA. This CDR3 has 13 amino acids. V lost 5 bases and J lost 4, with 11 bases in between. CDR3 in amino acids: CASSLDRSYGYTF. CDR3 DNA: TGTGCCAGCAGCCTGGACAGAAGCTATGGCTACACCTTC. Supplemented by reference TRBV7-2 and TRBJ1-2, the full variable domain reads GAGVSQSPSNKVTEKGKDVELRCDPISGHTALYWYRQSLGQGLEFLIYFQGNSAPDKSGLPSDRFSAERTGGSVSTLTIQRTQQEDSAVYLCASSLDRSYGYTFGSGTRLTVV.